The 5 T cell receptor beta chains below come from one sample, sequenced in a study of regulatory T cells in long-lasting Graves disease. To make TCR beta libraries, researchers used iRepertoire HTBI primers and Arm-PCR of CDR3 regions. MiXCR, run by TCRdb on the multiplex PCR reads, gives a single entry per CDR3 protein. This sample has approximately 690,000 distinct CDR3 sequences, with 25% to 30% found just once. Sample time point: persistent/refractory GD, antithyroid drugs over 5 years with positive TRAb. The authors made the TCR library using RNA they extracted from PBMCs. The source material was peripheral blood mononuclear cells (PBMCs), sampled when the disease was refractory, from a patient treated with antithyroid drugs. These receptor sequences come from a female donor with Graves disease.

The table lists this clonotype with a few counts. The chain joins TRBV29-1 to TRBJ1-1; 8 bases match TRBD1. The CDR3 totals 11 residues. Per the germline V gene, CDR1 is SQVTM and CDR2 is ANQGSEA. V gave up 5 bases and J gave up 6 bases; unmatched junction bases: 2. CDR3 sequence reads: CSVLRGPEAFF. CDR3 nucleotides: TGCAGCGTTCTCAGGGGGCCTGAAGCTTTCTTT. The complete variable domain, with remaining parts taken from reference TRBV29-1 and TRBJ1-1, reads SAVISQKPSRDICQRGTSLTIQCQVDSQVTMMFWYRQQPGQSLTLIATANQGSEATYESGFVIDKFPISRPNLTFSTLTVSNMSPEDSSIYLCSVLRGPEAFFGQGTRLTVV.

In its sample, this clonotype was seen a few times. The chain couples TRBV6-1 to TRBJ1-1; D is possibly TRBD1 (6 bases). V lost 4 bases and J lost 3, with 9 bases in between. Per the germline V gene, CDR1 is MNHNS and CDR2 is SASEGT. This CDR3 comprises 13 residues. Here the CDR3 DNA reads TGTGCCAGCAGTGCTAGACAGGACACTGAAGCTTTCTTT. Translating it yields CASSARQDTEAFF.

This chain connects TRBV20-1 to TRBJ2-7; possibly TRBD2 for D (6 bases). The CDR3 sequence is 14 residues long. Trimming cost V 1 base and J 2 bases, with 12 bases left between them. The germline gives CDR1 DFQATT, CDR2 SNEGSKA (reference sequence). Here the CDR3 reads CSARASGTPYEQYF. As DNA, the CDR3 is TGCAGTGCTAGAGCGTCAGGGACTCCCTACGAGCAGTACTTC.

A word on this clonotype: Being one base from a much bigger clone, this may be a read error. The chain employs TRBV28 and TRBJ1-1; 7 nucleotides match TRBD1. Trimming cost V 11 bases and J 8 bases; bases outside gene matches: 8. The CDR3 spans 11 residues. The V gene's germline CDR1 is MDHEN and CDR2 SYDVKM. The CDR3 region has the DNA TGTGCCGGCACCGAGACAGGGGAAGCTTTCTTT. Translating it yields CAGTETGEAFF.

The chain employs TRBV5-1 and TRBJ1-1; TRBD1 is a possible D gene (6 bases). The CDR3 totals 13 residues. Germline V gene data show CDR1 as SGHRS and CDR2 as YFSETQ. The germline V and J ends were trimmed by 9 bases and 2 bases, with 14 bases remaining between them. CDR3 residues: CANRLDRNTEAFF. The CDR3 nucleotides are TGCGCCAACAGATTGGACAGAAACACTGAAGCTTTCTTT.